The 5 T cell receptor beta chains presented below share a single source sample, sequenced in a study of lymphopenia after photon versus proton radiotherapy. TCRdb keeps only in-frame clones here, not all; method: immunoSEQ multiplex PCR. Here the sample spans some 70,000 clones, more than 75% being singletons. The sequenced sample was peripheral blood, obtained from a patient treated with proton-based radiotherapy. These receptors all come from an elderly man with esophageal cancer.

V and J are TRBV7-8 and TRBJ2-2; D may be TRBD1 or TRBD2 (5 bases each). Germline CDR1 and CDR2: SGHVS and FQNEAQ. This CDR3 has 13 residues. Deletions cut 2 bases from V and 9 bases from J, with 10 bases between. CDR3 nucleotides: TGTGCCAGCAGCTTACTGGGGGTTCGGGAGCTGTTTTTT. Its translation is CASSLLGVRELFF.

The chain is built from TRBV4-2 and TRBJ1-3; no reliable D call. With 0 bases removed from V and 0 bases from J, the gap between germline ends came to 3 bases. This CDR3 has 14 amino acids. Germline values: CDR1 LGHNA, CDR2 YNFKEQ. The DNA of the CDR3 is TGTGCCAGCAGCCAAGATCTCTCTGGAAACACCATATATTTT. Encoded protein: CASSQDLSGNTIYF.

The table lists this clone with a count of one. This chain uses TRBV28 with TRBJ2-7; no reliable D call. V lost 5 bases, J lost 2 bases, and 13 bases lay in between. CDR1 MDHEN and CDR2 SYDVKM come from the germline V gene. The CDR3 runs to 14 residues. CDR3 residues: CASSLPINTYEQYF. The CDR3 DNA follows: TGTGCCAGCAGTCTCCCGATTAACACCTACGAGCAGTACTTC.

The chain joins TRBV6-1 to TRBJ2-7; D possibly corresponds to TRBD2 (6 bases). Germline V gene lookup returns CDR1 MNHNS and CDR2 SASEGT. The CDR3 has 14 residues. Trimming took 3 bases from V and 5 from J, leaving 14 bases between them. The CDR3 loop reads CASSEAGRTDEQYF. CDR3 in DNA: TGTGCCAGCAGTGAGGCGGGACGGACGGACGAGCAGTACTTC.

A single count supports this clone. The chain links TRBV10-3 to TRBJ2-1; 12 bases agree with TRBD2. The V and J ends lost 6 bases and 0 bases, in that order; junction bases with no gene match: 12. This CDR3 comprises 19 residues. Germline-derived CDR1 and CDR2 are ENHRY and SYGVKD. DNA for the CDR3: TGTGCCATCAGCCCCGGACTAGCGGGACGTAATAGCTCCTACAATGAGCAGTTCTTC. Translated, it gives CAISPGLAGRNSSYNEQFF.